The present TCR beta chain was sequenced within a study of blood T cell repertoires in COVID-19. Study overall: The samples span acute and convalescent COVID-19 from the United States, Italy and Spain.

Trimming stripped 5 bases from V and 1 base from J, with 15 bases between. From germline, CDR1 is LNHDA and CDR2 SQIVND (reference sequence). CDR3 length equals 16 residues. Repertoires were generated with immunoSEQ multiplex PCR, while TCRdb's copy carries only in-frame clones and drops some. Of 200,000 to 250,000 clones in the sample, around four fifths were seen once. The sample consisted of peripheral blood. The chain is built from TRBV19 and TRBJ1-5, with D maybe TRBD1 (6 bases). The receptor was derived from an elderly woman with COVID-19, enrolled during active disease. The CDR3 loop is CASSSQGSQSNQPQHF. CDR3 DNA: TGTGCCAGTAGTTCCCAGGGGAGTCAGAGCAATCAGCCCCAGCATTTT. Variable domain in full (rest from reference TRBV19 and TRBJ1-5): DGGITQSPKYLFRKEGQNVTLSCEQNLNHDAMYWYRQDPGQGLRLIYYSQIVNDFQKGDIAEGYSVSREKKESFPLTVTSAQKNPTAFYLCASSSQGSQSNQPQHFGDGTRLSIL.